This T cell receptor beta chain originates from a study of vaccination and CD4 T cells after COVID-19. The wider study: Each post-COVID sample was drawn after diagnosis, and the median interval was around 100 days (range 35 to 161). Cells received overlapping spike peptides from SARS-CoV-2, HCoV-NL63, HCoV-OC43 and HCoV-229E as stimulation. Study-level results: Convalescent patients' vaccine-specific clones were spike mono-reactive in 304 of 307 cases.

The assay that was used to sequence DNA from cultured CD4+ T cells was the Oncomine TCR Beta short-read assay. TCRdb re-called the PCR reads with MiXCR, one entry per CDR3 protein. The sample gives roughly 18,000 distinct CDR3 sequences, roughly 78% of which show up once; around 17% is in the top ten. Described treatment: roughly 10-day PBMC culture with coronavirus spike peptide pools or control peptides (ViraFEST assay). From negative nucleocapsid antibodies before and after vaccination, healthy vaccine recipients were shown to have had no prior SARS-CoV-2 infection. Concerning this clonotype: The antigen is undetermined.

CDR1 WNHNN and CDR2 SYGVQD come from the germline V gene (reference sequence). The length of the CDR3 is 14 residues. The V end lost 1 base, the J end lost 2 bases, and 9 bases lay between the germline ends. Sequencing used CD4+ T cells from blood, cultured in vitro, obtained after SARS-CoV-2 vaccination. V usage is TRBV10-1 and J usage is TRBJ2-7, with D tentatively TRBD2 (5 bases). The clonotype was recovered from a human donor who received a COVID-19 vaccine. The CDR3 DNA is TGCGCCAGCAGTGAGTTGCCGGAGGCCTACGAGCAGTACTTC. Translated, it gives CASSELPEAYEQYF.